One and the same sample provided the 10 T cell receptor beta chains below, sequenced in a study of T-cell reconstitution after alpha-beta-depleted transplantation in children. The TCRbeta library was prepared with unique molecular identifiers. TCRdb reprocessed the PCR reads via MiXCR and lists one record per CDR3 protein. This sample yields 190,000 or so distinct CDR3 sequences, of which roughly 6.5% are seen a single time; around 4.3% belongs to the top ten. The material was PBMCs, obtained before TCRalphabeta/CD19-depleted stem cell transplant. The receptors were sampled from a girl in the first two years of life with combined immunodeficiency, due to receive a stem cell transplant.

J is TRBJ1-5 and V is TRBV7-7; D might be TRBD1 (5 bases). V was clipped by 1 base and J by 6 bases, with 10 bases between them. Germline V lookup: CDR1 SSHAT, CDR2 FNYEAQ (reference sequence). The CDR3 extends over 14 amino acids. CDR3: CASSLETDFQPQHF. CDR3 DNA: TGTGCCAGCAGCTTAGAGACAGATTTTCAGCCCCAGCATTTT. The variable domain in full, with the rest retrieved from reference TRBV7-7 and TRBJ1-5, is GAGVSQSPRYKVTKRGQDVTLRCDPISSHATLYWYQQALGQGPEFLTYFNYEAQPDKSGLPSDRFSAERPEGSISTLTIQRTEQRDSAMYRCASSLETDFQPQHFGDGTRLSIL.

This clonotype was counted only a few times. The V and J genes are TRBV7-9 and TRBJ2-7, with 12 bases matching TRBD2. V was pared by 5 bases and J by 6 bases, with 8 bases of the junction left unmatched. Germline V gene sequence: CDR1 SEHNR, CDR2 FQNEAQ (reference sequence). The length of the CDR3 is 15 residues. The CDR3 loop is CASSLPSGREGEQYF. The CDR3 coding sequence is TGTGCCAGCAGCCTCCCTAGCGGGAGGGAAGGCGAGCAGTACTTC. The whole variable domain, filled in from reference TRBV7-9 and TRBJ2-7, reads DTGVSQNPRHKITKRGQNVTFRCDPISEHNRLYWYRQTLGQGPEFLTYFQNEAQLEKSRLLSDRFSAERPKGSFSTLEIQRTEQGDSAMYLCASSLPSGREGEQYFGPGTRLTVT.

This clonotype was detected many times. The CDR3 bases are TGCAGCGTTGAACTGGACAGGTCTAACTATGGCTACACCTTC. This codes for CSVELDRSNYGYTF. The chain employs TRBV29-1 and TRBJ1-2; TRBD1 aligns across 7 bases. The CDR3 runs 14 residues. V lost 2 bases and J lost 0; bases outside the gene matches: 3. Germline V gene data show CDR1 as SQVTM and CDR2 as ANQGSEA.

This clonotype was detected only a few times. CDR3 coding DNA: TGTGCCAGCAGTTTAAGGGACAGGGCCGACATGAACACTGAAGCTTTCTTT. This codes for CASSLRDRADMNTEAFF. The chain combines TRBV28 with TRBJ1-1; TRBD1 aligns across 9 bases. CDR3 length: 17 residues. Germline V lookup: CDR1 MDHEN, CDR2 SYDVKM. Trimming cost V 2 bases and J 0 bases; bases outside gene matches: 7.

This clonotype has a handful of counts. V and J are TRBV4-1 and TRBJ2-6, with 12 bases aligning to TRBD1. Germline CDR1 is MGHRA and CDR2 is YSYEKL. V lost 8 bases and J lost 1; bases outside the gene matches: 3. The CDR3 runs to 16 residues. In DNA form, the CDR3 reads TGCGCCAGCGGGGGACAGGGGGCGTCTGGGGCCAACGTCCTGACTTTC. Protein: CASGGQGASGANVLTF.

This clonotype occurred a few times. This sequence joins TRBV15 and TRBJ2-5; D might be TRBD1 (6 bases). Germline loops: CDR1 LNHNV, CDR2 YYDKDF (reference sequence). Deletions cut 6 bases from V and 4 bases from J, with 21 bases between. This CDR3 is 16 amino acids long. The CDR3 loop is CATSGPRGARGETQYF. CDR3 DNA sequence: TGTGCCACCAGTGGCCCGAGAGGGGCCAGGGGAGAGACCCAGTACTTC.

This clonotype has more than one count but fewer than ten. This sequence joins TRBV6-2 or TRBV6-3 and TRBJ2-1; TRBD2 is a possible D gene (7 bases). The germline V and J ends were trimmed by 5 bases and 6 bases, with 14 bases remaining between them. CDR3 length: 14 amino acids. The V gene's germline CDR1 is MNHEY and CDR2 SVGEGT. The CDR3 sequence: CASSRTAGANEQFF. The CDR3 coding sequence is TGTGCCAGCAGTAGAACGGCGGGGGCCAATGAGCAGTTCTTC.

This clonotype was detected a few times. The chain recombines TRBV7-8 with TRBJ2-1; D is perhaps TRBD1 (5 bases). The ends were cut back, 5 bases at V and 2 bases at J, with 16 bases in the middle. Germline CDR1 reads SGHVS; CDR2 reads FQNEAQ. This CDR3 spans 16 amino acids. The CDR3 DNA reads as TGTGCCAGCAGCGTAACAGGTCCTGGACCCTACAATGAGCAGTTCTTC. This encodes CASSVTGPGPYNEQFF. The full variable domain, completed using reference TRBV7-8 and TRBJ2-1, is GAGVSQSPRYKVAKRGQDVALRCDPISGHVSLFWYQQALGQGPEFLTYFQNEAQLDKSGLPSDRFFAERPEGSVSTLKIQRTQQEDSAVYLCASSVTGPGPYNEQFFGPGTRLTVL.

The V and J genes are TRBV7-9 and TRBJ2-1; 8 nucleotides agree with TRBD2. The V and J ends lost 8 bases and 13 bases, in that order; junction bases with no gene match: 7. The CDR3 runs 11 residues. Germline CDR1 is SEHNR and CDR2 is FQNEAQ (reference sequence). The CDR3 nucleotides are TGTGCCAGCGACACACTAGCGGATCAGTTCTTC. Translation gives CASDTLADQFF.

This clonotype occurred many times. The DNA for the CDR3 is TGTGCCAGCAGTTCAATCACCGGGGAGCTGTTTTTT. Its translation is CASSSITGELFF. V gene TRBV7-9 combines with J gene TRBJ2-2; no reliable D call. With 6 bases removed from V and 4 bases from J, the gap between germline ends came to 6 bases. This CDR3 spans 12 amino acids. From germline, CDR1 is SEHNR and CDR2 FQNEAQ (reference sequence). Drawing the rest from reference TRBV7-9 and TRBJ2-2, the complete variable domain is DTGVSQNPRHKITKRGQNVTFRCDPISEHNRLYWYRQTLGQGPEFLTYFQNEAQLEKSRLLSDRFSAERPKGSFSTLEIQRTEQGDSAMYLCASSSITGELFFGEGSRLTVL.